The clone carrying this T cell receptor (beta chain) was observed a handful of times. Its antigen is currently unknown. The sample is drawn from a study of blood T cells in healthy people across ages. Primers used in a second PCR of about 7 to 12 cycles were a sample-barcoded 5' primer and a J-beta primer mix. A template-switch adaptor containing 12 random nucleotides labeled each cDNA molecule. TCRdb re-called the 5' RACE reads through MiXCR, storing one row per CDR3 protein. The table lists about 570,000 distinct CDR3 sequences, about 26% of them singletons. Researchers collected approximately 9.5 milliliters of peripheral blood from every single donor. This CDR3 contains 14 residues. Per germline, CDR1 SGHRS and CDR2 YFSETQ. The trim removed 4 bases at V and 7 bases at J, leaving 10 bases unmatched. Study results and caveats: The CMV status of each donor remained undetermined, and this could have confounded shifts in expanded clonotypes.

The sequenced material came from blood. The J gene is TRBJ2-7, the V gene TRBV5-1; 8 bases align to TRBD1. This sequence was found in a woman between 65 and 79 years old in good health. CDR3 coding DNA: TGCGCCAGCAGCCGAGGGACAGGAGAGAATGAGCAGTACTTC. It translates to CASSRGTGENEQYF. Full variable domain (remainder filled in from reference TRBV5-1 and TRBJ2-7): KAGVTQTPRYLIKTRGQQVTLSCSPISGHRSVSWYQQTPGQGLQFLFEYFSETQRNKGNFPGRFSGRQFSNSRSEMNVSTLELGDSALYLCASSRGTGENEQYFGPGTRLTVT.